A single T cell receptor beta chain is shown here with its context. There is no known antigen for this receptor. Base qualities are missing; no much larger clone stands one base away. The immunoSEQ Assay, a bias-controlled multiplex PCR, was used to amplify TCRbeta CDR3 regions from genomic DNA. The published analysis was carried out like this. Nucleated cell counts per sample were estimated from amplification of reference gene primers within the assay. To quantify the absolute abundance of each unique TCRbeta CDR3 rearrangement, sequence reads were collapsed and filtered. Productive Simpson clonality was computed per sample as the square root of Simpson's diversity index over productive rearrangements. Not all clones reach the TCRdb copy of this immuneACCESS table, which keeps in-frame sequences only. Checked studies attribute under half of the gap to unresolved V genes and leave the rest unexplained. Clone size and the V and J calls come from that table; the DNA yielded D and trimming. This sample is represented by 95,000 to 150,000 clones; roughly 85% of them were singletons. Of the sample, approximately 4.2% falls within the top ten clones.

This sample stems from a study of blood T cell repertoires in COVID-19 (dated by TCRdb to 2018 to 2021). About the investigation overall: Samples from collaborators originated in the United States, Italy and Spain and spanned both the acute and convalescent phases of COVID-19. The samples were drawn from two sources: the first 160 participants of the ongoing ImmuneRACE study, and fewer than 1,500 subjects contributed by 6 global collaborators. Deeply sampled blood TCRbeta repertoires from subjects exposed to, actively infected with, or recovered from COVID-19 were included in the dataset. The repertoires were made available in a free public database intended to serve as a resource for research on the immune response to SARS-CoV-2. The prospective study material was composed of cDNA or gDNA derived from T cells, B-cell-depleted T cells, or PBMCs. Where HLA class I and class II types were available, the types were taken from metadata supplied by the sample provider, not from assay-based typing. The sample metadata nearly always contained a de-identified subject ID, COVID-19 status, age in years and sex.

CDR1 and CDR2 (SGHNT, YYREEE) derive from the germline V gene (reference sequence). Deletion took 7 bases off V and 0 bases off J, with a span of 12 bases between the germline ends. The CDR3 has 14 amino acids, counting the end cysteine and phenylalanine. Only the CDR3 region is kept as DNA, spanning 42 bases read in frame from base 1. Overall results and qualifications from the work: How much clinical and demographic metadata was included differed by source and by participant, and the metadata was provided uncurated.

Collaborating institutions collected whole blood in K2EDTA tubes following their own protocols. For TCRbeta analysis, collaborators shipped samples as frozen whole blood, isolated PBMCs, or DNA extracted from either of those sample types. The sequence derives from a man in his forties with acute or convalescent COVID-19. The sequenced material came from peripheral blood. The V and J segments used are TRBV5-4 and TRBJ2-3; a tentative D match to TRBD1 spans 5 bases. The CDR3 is CASAGATSTDTQYF. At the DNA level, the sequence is TGTGCCAGCGCTGGGGCTACTAGCACAGATACGCAGTATTTT.